This T cell receptor beta chain emerged from a study of blood T cell repertoires in COVID-19. Sequenced by immunoSEQ multiplex PCR; TCRdb stores in-frame clones only, minus some. The sample has 270,000 or so clones; more than 85% are singletons. CDR1 and CDR2 (germline): SNHLY, FYNNEI. The CDR3 totals 17 residues. V gave up 10 bases and J gave up 2 bases; unmatched junction bases: 16. The chain couples TRBV2 to TRBJ1-5; 8 nucleotides match TRBD1. The TCR was taken from a man in his forties with acute or convalescent COVID-19. Sequencing was done on a sample of peripheral blood. The CDR3 region is CATRGGQGPWGNQPQHF. The DNA of the CDR3 is TGTGCCACTCGTGGCGGACAGGGCCCTTGGGGCAATCAGCCCCAGCATTTT.